One and the same sample provided the 21 T cell receptor beta chains below, sequenced in a study of control samples from healthy donors and cancer patients. Measured with immunoSEQ multiplex PCR; TCRdb has only the in-frame clones, and not every one. The sample contains 40,000 to 50,000 clones, roughly 94% of which appear only once. Sequencing was done on a sample of blood. These receptors were obtained from a man in his fifties or sixties in good health.

The chain combines TRBV19 with TRBJ1-2; 9 bases match TRBD1. The CDR3 extends over 17 amino acids. Germline V CDR1 and CDR2: LNHDA, SQIVND (reference sequence). V dropped 6 bases and J dropped 2; count of bases not matched to a gene: 13. CDR3 DNA: TGTGCCAGTAGGACGACCGGGACAGGGCTCTCCAACTATGGCTACACCTTC. As protein: CASRTTGTGLSNYGYTF.

This rearrangement joins TRBV2 to TRBJ2-4; 9 bases match TRBD1. CDR1 and CDR2 from the germline V gene are SNHLY and FYNNEI. This CDR3 spans 15 amino acids. V lost 3 bases to trimming and J lost 9 bases; unmatched junction nucleotides: 9. DNA of the CDR3: TGTGCCAGCAGTGACCTTGGGACAGGGTTGGGCATTCAGTACTTC. It yields the protein CASSDLGTGLGIQYF. The complete variable domain, with remaining parts taken from reference TRBV2 and TRBJ2-4, reads EPEVTQTPSHQVTQMGQEVILRCVPISNHLYFYWYRQILGQKVEFLVSFYNNEISEKSEIFDDQFSVERPDGSNFTLKIRSTKLEDSAMYFCASSDLGTGLGIQYFGAGTRLSVL.

The J gene is TRBJ1-1, the V gene TRBV3-1 (or the pseudogene TRBV3-2); no reliable D call. The germline gives CDR1 LGHDT, CDR2 YNNKEL (reference sequence). The CDR3 contains 13 residues. Trimming cost V 2 bases and J 4 bases, with 8 bases left between them. As DNA, the CDR3 is TGTGCCAGCAGCCAACGAGATGGCACTGAAGCTTTCTTT. Its translation: CASSQRDGTEAFF.

This chain connects TRBV6-6 to TRBJ1-2; weak D call: TRBD1 (5 bases). V shed 2 bases and J shed 8 bases, with 15 bases lying between them. Germline V CDR1 and CDR2: MNHNY, SVGAGI (reference sequence). There are 14 residues in the CDR3. Written as DNA, the CDR3 is TGTGCCAGCAGTTACGAATTCGCGGGGGAAGGCTACACCTTC. Protein product: CASSYEFAGEGYTF.

The chain joins TRBV10-3 to TRBJ1-5; 10 bases are a match to TRBD1. The germline V gene has CDR1 ENHRY and CDR2 SYGVKD. The CDR3 totals 17 residues. J was trimmed by 0 bases and V by 10 bases; bases with no gene match: 12. The CDR3 DNA is TGTGCCACAAAGGACAGGGGGGAAACCTATAGCAATCAGCCCCAGCATTTT. Translation gives CATKDRGETYSNQPQHF.

Here the CDR3 DNA reads TGTGCCAGCAGTGATGCTTTCAGGGGATACACTGAAGCTTTCTTT. The encoded protein is CASSDAFRGYTEAFF. The rearrangement links TRBV25-1 to TRBJ1-1, with D tentatively TRBD1 (6 bases). V was pared by 3 bases and J by 3 bases, with 14 bases between. CDR1 and CDR2 (germline): MGHDK, SYGVNS. The CDR3 extends over 15 amino acids.

This chain connects TRBV10-2 to TRBJ2-7; D might be TRBD2 (5 bases). Germline V lookup: CDR1 WSHSY, CDR2 SAAADI. The V and J ends lost 6 bases and 2 bases respectively, with 14 bases between them. The CDR3 has 14 amino acids. CDR3 DNA: TGCGCCAGCAGCTTAGGACTGGAAACCTACGAGCAGTACTTC. Its translation: CASSLGLETYEQYF.

The chain links TRBV5-6 to TRBJ2-1; TRBD2 aligns across 16 bases. Per the germline V gene, CDR1 is SGHDT and CDR2 is YYEEEE. The CDR3 totals 17 residues. Trimming cost V 3 bases and J 7 bases; bases outside gene matches: 7. Here the CDR3 reads CASSSGTSGRARNEQFF. The CDR3 nucleotides are TGTGCCAGCAGCTCCGGGACTAGCGGGAGGGCCAGGAATGAGCAGTTCTTC.

V and J are TRBV3-1 (or the pseudogene TRBV3-2) and TRBJ2-7; 11 nucleotides agree with TRBD2. The J segment lost 2 bases and the V segment lost 4 bases, leaving 4 bases of the junction unmatched. This CDR3 region has 15 residues. Germline CDR1 reads LGHDT; CDR2 reads YNNKEL (reference sequence). The CDR3, as DNA: TGTGCCAGCAGCCTTCGACTAGCGGGGCCCTACGAGCAGTACTTC. This sequence encodes CASSLRLAGPYEQYF.

The genes are TRBV29-1 and TRBJ2-1; 7 nucleotides line up with TRBD2. Germline loops: CDR1 SQVTM, CDR2 ANQGSEA. The CDR3 spans 14 residues. V was clipped by 4 bases and J by 1 base; unmatched bases: 4. The CDR3 sequence: CSVVRRGSYNEQFF. The DNA for the CDR3 is TGCAGCGTTGTTCGGCGGGGGTCCTACAATGAGCAGTTCTTC.

CDR3 nucleotide sequence: TGTGCCAGCAGCGTAGATTCGGGACTAGCGGAATACGAGCAGTACTTC. This encodes CASSVDSGLAEYEQYF. The chain is built from TRBV9 and TRBJ2-7; 11 positions match TRBD2. The CDR3 has 16 residues. Trimming removed 0 bases from V and 4 bases from J; junction bases left unmatched: 6. Germline V gene data show CDR1 as SGDLS and CDR2 as YYNGEE.

The chain combines TRBV5-6 with TRBJ1-2; TRBD1 aligns across 10 bases. The CDR3 totals 14 residues. V lost 4 bases, J lost 6 bases, and 6 bases stayed unmatched. CDR1 and CDR2 (germline): SGHDT, YYEEEE. In DNA, the CDR3 is TGTGCCAGCAGCCAAAGACAGGGGGCGGATGGCTACACCTTC. Translation gives CASSQRQGADGYTF.

The rearrangement links TRBV29-1 to TRBJ2-7; 10 nucleotides agree with TRBD1. CDR3 length: 14 residues. V trimming: 4 bases; J trimming: 7 bases; junction bases outside the gene matches: 10. Germline CDR1 SQVTM, CDR2 ANQGSEA. The CDR3 DNA reads TGCAGCGTTGTCGGGACAGGGGCCATGGGGGAGCAGTACTTC. This gives the protein CSVVGTGAMGEQYF.

J is TRBJ1-1 and V is TRBV27, with TRBD1 as a possible D gene (5 bases). The CDR3 contains 13 residues. Trimming stripped 1 base from V and 5 bases from J, with 8 bases between. Germline V lookup: CDR1 MNHEY, CDR2 SMNVEV (reference sequence). As DNA, the CDR3 is TGTGCCAGCAGTTTATTCGGGGGGACTGAAGCTTTCTTT. Protein: CASSLFGGTEAFF.

This chain joins TRBV19 and TRBJ2-2, with 9 bases that match TRBD1. The V segment lost 10 bases and the J segment 1 base; nucleotides outside the gene matches: 4. The CDR3 contains 14 residues. Germline V gene data show CDR1 as LNHDA and CDR2 as SQIVND (reference sequence). CDR3 coding DNA: TGTGCCACCGAGGGACAGGGGAACACCGGGGAGCTGTTTTTT. As protein: CATEGQGNTGELFF.

As to this clone: Other DNA variants within this sample encode the same CDR3. Here the CDR3 DNA reads TGTGCCAGCAGCTCAGCAGGGGAAGGGGGTCAGCCCCAGCATTTT. Amino acid sequence: CASSSAGEGGQPQHF. The chain is built from TRBV7-9 and TRBJ1-5, with a tentative D call TRBD1 (6 bases). Trimming cost V 4 bases and J 6 bases, with 16 bases left between them. This CDR3 has 15 residues. Germline V CDR1 and CDR2: SEHNR, FQNEAQ (reference sequence).

Only one count was recorded for this clone. J is TRBJ1-4 and V is TRBV5-1; D unresolved. This CDR3 is built from 17 residues. CDR1 is SGHRS, CDR2 YFSETQ, per germline. V shed 6 bases and J shed 0 bases, with 18 bases lying between them. The CDR3, as DNA: TGCGCCAGCACCTTCGGGCCAGCCGCTGCAACTAATGAAAAACTGTTTTTT. Its translation: CASTFGPAAATNEKLFF.

This rearrangement joins TRBV5-5 to TRBJ2-7; D gene uncertain. CDR1 is SGHKS and CDR2 is YYEKEE in the germline V gene (reference sequence). Trimming removed 4 bases from V and 4 bases from J, with 18 bases in between. CDR3 length: 15 amino acids. CDR3 amino acids: CASSLRDTWVYEQYF. CDR3 nucleotide sequence: TGTGCCAGCAGCCTCCGAGACACTTGGGTTTACGAGCAGTACTTC.

The J gene is TRBJ1-6, the V gene TRBV10-3; TRBD1 matches 9 bases. CDR1 and CDR2 (germline): ENHRY, SYGVKD. The CDR3 length is 15 residues. J gave up 9 bases and V 4 bases, and 7 bases lay outside the gene matches. This chain's CDR3 is CAISAEQGARSPLHF. The CDR3 DNA sequence: TGTGCCATCAGTGCCGAACAGGGGGCTCGTTCACCCCTCCACTTT.

The chain combines TRBV6-5 with TRBJ1-1; D remains ambiguous. Trimming removed 5 bases at V and 0 bases at J, with 7 bases between. The V gene's germline CDR1 is MNHEY and CDR2 SVGAGI. The CDR3 spans 13 residues. The CDR3 sequence: CASSLGVNTEAFF. CDR3 in DNA: TGTGCCAGCAGTCTGGGAGTGAACACTGAAGCTTTCTTT.

This chain joins TRBV12-5 and TRBJ2-7; 10 positions agree with TRBD1. Trimming removed 1 base from V and 5 bases from J; junction bases left unmatched: 17. The CDR3 has 19 residues. Germline CDR1 is LGHNT and CDR2 is FRNRAP. The CDR3 sequence is CASGLGLRDRGPTGDEQYF. The CDR3 nucleotides are TGTGCTAGTGGTTTGGGCCTCCGGGACAGGGGTCCCACTGGCGACGAGCAGTACTTC.